The source of this T cell receptor beta chain is a study of graft-versus-host responses after intestinal transplantation. General study results and limits: Some GvH clones appeared in ileal mucosa or blood before recipient bone marrow. The highest levels of circulating GvH clones went along with early declines in HvG clones after transplant.

This table comes from immunoSEQ multiplex PCR, and its TCRdb copy is limited to in-frame clones, with some not included. The sample has around 78,000 clones; roughly 87% are singletons. V lost 2 bases, J lost 6 bases, and 4 bases stayed unmatched. The CDR3 is 14 amino acids. The germline CDR1 and CDR2 sequences are GTSNPN and SVGIG (reference sequence). About this clone itself: Its matching antigen is unknown.

J is TRBJ1-5 and V is TRBV30, with 10 positions matching TRBD1. The source is a human donor who was the organ donor for an intestinal transplant. This sample comprised unstimulated CD8+ T cells sorted from spleen or lymph node cells, obtained before transplant. CDR3 DNA sequence: TGTGCCTGGAGTAGTGGGACAGGGGTTCAGCCCCAGCATTTT. It specifies CAWSSGTGVQPQHF. Looking up the rest from reference TRBV30 and TRBJ1-5 gives the full variable domain: SQTIHQWPATLVQPVGSPLSLECTVEGTSNPNLYWYRQAAGRGLQLLFYSVGIGQISSEVPQNLSASRPQDRQFILSSKKLLLSDSGFYLCAWSSGTGVQPQHFGDGTRLSIL.